These 18 T cell receptor beta chains came from one sample sequenced in a study of beta chain features in type 1 diabetes listed by TCRdb under 2018. The library was generated by the immunoSEQ multiplex PCR assay. All of the isolated RNA was reverse transcribed with the High Capacity cDNA Reverse Transcription Kit, so expressed TCRB transcripts were sequenced. Entries here come from immuneACCESS through TCRdb and include only in-frame sequences with V and J called. Some clones fail to appear in such tables; in the studies checked, an unresolved V gene covers under half of the shortfall, and the cause of the remainder is unknown. Counted in this sample were approximately 250,000 clones; 16% of them appeared once. 0.065% to 0.095% of the sample comes from the top ten. Which antigens these TCRs recognize remains unknown. Broader findings and caveats from the paper: Type 1 diabetes patients showed a moderate but significant shortening of TCRB CDR3 length in all four CD4+ subsets.

What was sequenced was naive CD4+ T cells from blood. What the cell subset or site label conveys for this sample: true naive CD4+ T cells. The receptors originated from a man aged 30 to 39 with type 1 diabetes.

J is TRBJ1-1 and V is TRBV11-2; 12 nucleotides agree with TRBD1. CDR3 length: 15 amino acids. Germline loops: CDR1 SGHAT, CDR2 FQNNGV. The ends lost 5 bases at V and 1 base at J; junction bases unmatched: 2. The CDR3 DNA sequence: TGTGCCAGCAGCGGGACAGGGGGCCCGAACACTGAAGCTTTCTTT. Translation gives CASSGTGGPNTEAFF.

This clone appeared a few times. V and J are TRBV27 and TRBJ2-7; D is possibly TRBD1 (6 bases). The CDR3 consists of 13 residues. V lost 3 bases and J lost 4, with 10 bases in between. Germline loops: CDR1 MNHEY, CDR2 SMNVEV (reference sequence). DNA for the CDR3: TGTGCCAGCAGTTTGGGCAGGGGTTACGAGCAGTACTTC. Its protein is CASSLGRGYEQYF.

This clone was seen a handful of times. The rearrangement joins TRBV30 to TRBJ2-1; 9 bases agree with TRBD2. Germline CDR1 reads GTSNPN; CDR2 reads SVGIG (reference sequence). The CDR3 loop spans 13 amino acids. CDR3 sequence: CAYSGSLYNEQFF. CDR3 bases: TGTGCTTATAGCGGGAGTCTATACAATGAGCAGTTCTTC.

This clone has only a few counts. The chain employs TRBV7-2 and TRBJ2-2; D not certain. The CDR3 is made up of 14 amino acids. The V gene lost 1 base and the J gene lost 6 bases, with 9 bases spanning the gap. The V gene's germline CDR1 is SGHTA and CDR2 FQGNSA. CDR3 nucleotide sequence: TGTGCCAGCAGCTTAGGGCCTGGGGCCGGGGAGCTGTTTTTT. As protein: CASSLGPGAGELFF.

This clone showed up just a few times. This rearrangement joins TRBV15 to TRBJ1-2, with 7 nucleotides matching TRBD1. Germline lookup yields CDR1 LNHNV and CDR2 YYDKDF (reference sequence). The CDR3 loop spans 14 amino acids. V was clipped by 5 bases and J by 4 bases; unmatched bases: 7. The CDR3 reads CATSFTTGSYGYTF. As DNA, the CDR3 is TGTGCCACCAGCTTTACGACAGGGAGCTATGGCTACACCTTC.

The table lists this clone with a few counts. The chain recombines TRBV14 with TRBJ1-2; TRBD1 is a possible D gene (6 bases). Trimming left V 0 bases short and J 11 bases short, with 16 bases between. Germline V CDR1 and CDR2: SGHDN, FVKESK. CDR3 size: 14 residues. As DNA, the CDR3 is TGTGCCAGCAGCCAAGATTGGGGACATACTCCTTACACCTTC. Protein sequence: CASSQDWGHTPYTF.

This clone appeared a few times. The CDR3 loop reads CAWSVAAGINEQFF. CDR3 sequence (DNA): TGTGCCTGGAGTGTAGCAGCGGGTATCAATGAGCAGTTCTTC. J is TRBJ2-1 and V is TRBV30, with D possibly being TRBD2 (6 bases). V gave up 0 bases and J gave up 6 bases, with 12 bases separating them. Per germline, CDR1 GTSNPN and CDR2 SVGIG (reference sequence). The CDR3 runs to 14 residues.

This clone was picked up a small number of times. The chain uses TRBV19 and TRBJ2-1, with D hard to call. Germline V gives CDR1 LNHDA, CDR2 SQIVND (reference sequence). The length of the CDR3 is 15 residues. The V and J ends lost 2 bases and 4 bases respectively, with 12 bases between them. The CDR3 nucleotides are TGTGCCAGTAGTATATCACCTGACGCATACAATGAGCAGTTCTTC. Amino acid sequence: CASSISPDAYNEQFF.

This clone has more than one count but fewer than ten. The rearrangement joins TRBV29-1 to TRBJ2-6, with 11 bases matching TRBD1. CDR3 length: 15 amino acids. Germline CDR1 and CDR2: SQVTM and ANQGSEA. The ends lost 6 bases at V and 3 bases at J; junction bases unmatched: 4. The CDR3 region has the DNA TGCAGCGTCGGACAGGGGGCGATTGGGGCCAACGTCCTGACTTTC. It specifies CSVGQGAIGANVLTF.

This clone occurred a few times. CDR3 DNA sequence: TGTGCCAGCAGCTTACTTGGTGGTTTTGGCAATCAGCCCCAGCATTTT. Encoded protein: CASSLLGGFGNQPQHF. The rearrangement links TRBV7-2 to TRBJ1-5, with no clear D. The germline V gene encodes CDR1 SGHTA and CDR2 FQGNSA. The CDR3 extends over 16 amino acids. V shed 2 bases and J shed 2 bases, with 13 bases lying between them.

The rearrangement joins TRBV6-5 to TRBJ1-5; a weak D match, TRBD1 (6 bases). Trimming shortened V by 5 bases and J by 1 base, and 12 bases separated the two germline ends. This CDR3 comprises 15 residues. Germline values: CDR1 MNHEY, CDR2 SVGAGI. This CDR3 is CASSQGRGSNQPQHF. CDR3 coding DNA: TGTGCCAGCAGTCAGGGGAGGGGGAGCAATCAGCCCCAGCATTTT.

This chain uses TRBV19 with TRBJ2-1; the D gene is possibly TRBD1 (6 bases). CDR3 size: 15 residues. Between the trimmed V and J ends, which lost 3 bases and 2 bases, there was a span of 11 bases. Germline CDR1 and CDR2: LNHDA and SQIVND (reference sequence). The CDR3 loop reads CASSIHRVTYNEQFF. CDR3 nucleotide sequence: TGTGCCAGTAGTATCCACAGGGTAACCTACAATGAGCAGTTCTTC.

V is TRBV30 and J is TRBJ2-1; D remains ambiguous. CDR3 length equals 15 residues. V was shortened by 4 bases and J by 0 bases, with 13 bases between the two germline ends. CDR1 and CDR2 (germline): GTSNPN, SVGIG (reference sequence). For the CDR3, the DNA is TGTGCCTGGACCCCTACAGCAAGCTCCTACAATGAGCAGTTCTTC. This encodes CAWTPTASSYNEQFF.

The chain employs TRBV29-1 and TRBJ1-1, with 10 bases matching TRBD1. Germline V lookup: CDR1 SQVTM, CDR2 ANQGSEA. Trimming cost V 7 bases and J 6 bases; bases outside gene matches: 11. CDR3 size: 14 residues. Here the CDR3 reads CSARDRGYLSEAFF. Written as DNA, the CDR3 is TGCAGCGCCCGGGACAGGGGATATCTTTCTGAAGCTTTCTTT.

Only a few counts were recorded for this clone. This specimen includes other DNA sequences encoding the same CDR3. This chain connects TRBV7-2 to TRBJ2-3; the D is unclear. The CDR3 spans 12 residues. CDR1 is SGHTA and CDR2 is FQGNSA in the germline V gene. Trimming pared 4 bases from V and 4 bases from J, leaving 6 bases between. Here the CDR3 reads CASSSLPDTQYF. The CDR3 DNA is TGTGCCAGCAGCTCCTTGCCAGATACGCAGTATTTT.

In this sample, this clone turned up a few times. This chain links TRBV5-1 with TRBJ2-5, with no clear D. This CDR3 region has 15 residues. CDR1 is SGHRS and CDR2 is YFSETQ in the germline V gene. Trimming stripped 0 bases from V and 5 bases from J, with 14 bases between. As DNA, the CDR3 is TGCGCCAGCAGCTTGGAAGCGCTCCAGAGGGAGACCCAGTACTTC. It codes for CASSLEALQRETQYF.

Notes on this clone: The identical CDR3 is also encoded by other nucleotide sequences in the sample. The rearrangement joins TRBV27 to TRBJ2-2, with D unclear. Germline V lookup: CDR1 MNHEY, CDR2 SMNVEV (reference sequence). V gave up 7 bases and J gave up 2 bases, with 2 bases separating them. The CDR3 has 11 amino acids. CDR3 region: CASKNTGELFF. CDR3 DNA sequence: TGTGCCAGCAAAAACACCGGGGAGCTGTTTTTT.

This clone was seen a few times. CDR3 sequence reads: CASSWTVYGYTF. In nucleotides, the CDR3 is TGTGCCAGCAGTTGGACAGTCTATGGCTACACCTTC. The V call is TRBV28, the J call TRBJ1-2; a possible D gene is TRBD1 (6 bases). The CDR3 runs 12 residues. Germline V gene sequence: CDR1 MDHEN, CDR2 SYDVKM. Trimming took 4 bases from V and 4 from J, leaving 7 bases between them.